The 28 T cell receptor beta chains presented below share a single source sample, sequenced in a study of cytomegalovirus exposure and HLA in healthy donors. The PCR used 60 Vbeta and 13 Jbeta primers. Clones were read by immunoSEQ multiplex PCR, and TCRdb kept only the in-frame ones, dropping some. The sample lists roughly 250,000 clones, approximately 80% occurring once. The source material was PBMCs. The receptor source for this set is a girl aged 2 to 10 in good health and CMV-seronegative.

The CDR3 reads CASRQQMNTEAFF. Here the CDR3 DNA reads TGTGCCAGCAGACAGCAGATGAACACTGAAGCTTTCTTT. The chain carries TRBV7-9 and TRBJ1-1, with D uncertain. CDR1 is SEHNR, CDR2 FQNEAQ, per germline (reference sequence). V lost 6 bases and J 0 bases, leaving 8 bases between the germline ends. The CDR3 contains 13 residues.

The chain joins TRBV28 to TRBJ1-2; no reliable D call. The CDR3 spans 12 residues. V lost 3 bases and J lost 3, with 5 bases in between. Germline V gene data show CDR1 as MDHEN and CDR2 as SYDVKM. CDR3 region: CASSFQDYGYTF. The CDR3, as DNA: TGTGCCAGCAGTTTCCAGGACTATGGCTACACCTTC.

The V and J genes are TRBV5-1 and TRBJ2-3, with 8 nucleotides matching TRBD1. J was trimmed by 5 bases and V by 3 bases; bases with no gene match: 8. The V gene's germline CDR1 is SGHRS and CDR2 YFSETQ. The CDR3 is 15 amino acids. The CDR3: CASSSDRGEGDTQYF. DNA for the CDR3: TGCGCCAGCAGCTCTGACAGGGGCGAAGGAGATACGCAGTATTTT.

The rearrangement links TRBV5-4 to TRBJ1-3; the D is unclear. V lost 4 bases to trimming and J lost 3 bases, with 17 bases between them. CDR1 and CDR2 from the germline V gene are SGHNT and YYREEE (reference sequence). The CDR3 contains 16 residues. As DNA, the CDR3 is TGTGCCAGCAGCCCTGACACGGTGTCTCGTGGAAACACCATATATTTT. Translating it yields CASSPDTVSRGNTIYF.

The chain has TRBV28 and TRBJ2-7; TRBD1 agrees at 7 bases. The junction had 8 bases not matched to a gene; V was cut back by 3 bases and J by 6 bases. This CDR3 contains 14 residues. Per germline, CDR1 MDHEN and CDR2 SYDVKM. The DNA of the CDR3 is TGTGCCAGCAGTTTGGGCGACAGGGAATCCGAGCAGTACTTC. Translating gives CASSLGDRESEQYF.

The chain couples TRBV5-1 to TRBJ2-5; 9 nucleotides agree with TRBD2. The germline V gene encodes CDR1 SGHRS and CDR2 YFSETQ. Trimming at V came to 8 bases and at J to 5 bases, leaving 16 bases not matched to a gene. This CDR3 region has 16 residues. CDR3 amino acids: CASLSVSGRRVETQYF. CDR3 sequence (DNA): TGCGCCAGTCTCTCAGTTAGCGGGAGAAGAGTGGAGACCCAGTACTTC.

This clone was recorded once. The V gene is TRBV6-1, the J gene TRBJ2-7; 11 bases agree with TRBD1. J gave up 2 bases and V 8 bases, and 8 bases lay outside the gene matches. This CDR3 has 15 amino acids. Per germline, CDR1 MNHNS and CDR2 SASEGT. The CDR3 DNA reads TGTGCCAGCGGGCGAGGACAGGGGGCCCCCTACGAGCAGTACTTC. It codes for CASGRGQGAPYEQYF.

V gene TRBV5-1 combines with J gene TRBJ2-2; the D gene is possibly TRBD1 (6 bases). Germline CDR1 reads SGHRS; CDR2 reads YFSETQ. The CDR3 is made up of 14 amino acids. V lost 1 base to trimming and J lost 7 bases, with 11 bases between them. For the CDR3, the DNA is TGCGCCAGCAGCTTGTATAGGGGGTACGGGGAGCTGTTTTTT. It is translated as CASSLYRGYGELFF.

The CDR3 DNA is TGTGCCAGCAGCCCTTCCGGGACTAGCGGGGGACGCGCCTACAATGAGCAGTTCTTC. Encoded protein: CASSPSGTSGGRAYNEQFF. The chain combines TRBV9 with TRBJ2-1; 14 nucleotides agree with TRBD2. CDR1 SGDLS and CDR2 YYNGEE come from the germline V gene. The CDR3 covers 19 residues. Germline trimming cut 4 bases from V and 2 bases from J; bases unmatched to any gene: 11. The whole variable domain, filled in from reference TRBV9 and TRBJ2-1, reads DSGVTQTPKHLITATGQRVTLRCSPRSGDLSVYWYQQSLDQGLQFLIQYYNGEERAKGNILERFSAQQFPDLHSELNLSSLELGDSALYFCASSPSGTSGGRAYNEQFFGPGTRLTVL.

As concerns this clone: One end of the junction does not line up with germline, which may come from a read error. CDR3 sequence: CSSSQAWNTEAFF. In DNA form, the CDR3 reads TGTTCCAGCAGCCAGGCATGGAACACTGAAGCTTTCTTT. The rearrangement uses TRBV7-9 and TRBJ1-1; D gene unclear. CDR3 length: 13 amino acids. Germline values: CDR1 SEHNR, CDR2 FQNEAQ (reference sequence).

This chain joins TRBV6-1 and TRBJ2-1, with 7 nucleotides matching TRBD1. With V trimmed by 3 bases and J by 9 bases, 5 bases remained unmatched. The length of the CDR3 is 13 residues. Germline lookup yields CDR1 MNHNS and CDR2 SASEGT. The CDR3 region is CASSETGWGEQFF. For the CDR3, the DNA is TGTGCCAGCAGTGAGACAGGGTGGGGTGAGCAGTTCTTC.

CDR3 DNA: TGTGCCAGCAGGGGACTAGCGGGGGCATTTAGTGAGCAGTTCTTC. Its translation: CASRGLAGAFSEQFF. The J gene is TRBJ2-1, the V gene TRBV6-5; 14 bases match TRBD2. Germline trimming cut 6 bases from V and 9 bases from J; bases unmatched to any gene: 7. CDR3 length: 15 residues. The V gene's germline CDR1 is MNHEY and CDR2 SVGAGI.

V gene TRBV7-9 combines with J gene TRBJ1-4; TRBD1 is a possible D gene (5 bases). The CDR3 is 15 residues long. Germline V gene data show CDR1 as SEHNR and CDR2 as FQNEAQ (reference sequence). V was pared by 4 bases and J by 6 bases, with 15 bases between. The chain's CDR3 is CASSSYQGLDEKLFF. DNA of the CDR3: TGTGCCAGCAGCTCATATCAGGGATTGGATGAAAAACTGTTTTTT.

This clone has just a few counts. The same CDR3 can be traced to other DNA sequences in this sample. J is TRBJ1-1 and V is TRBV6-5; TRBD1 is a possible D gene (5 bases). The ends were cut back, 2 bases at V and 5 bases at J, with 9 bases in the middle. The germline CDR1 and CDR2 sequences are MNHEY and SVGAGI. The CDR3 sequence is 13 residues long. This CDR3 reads CASSYVRGTEAFF. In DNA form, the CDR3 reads TGTGCCAGCAGTTACGTAAGGGGTACTGAAGCTTTCTTT.

The CDR3 spells CASSEGQRSYEQYF. The CDR3 DNA reads as TGTGCCAGCAGCGAGGGACAGCGATCCTACGAGCAGTACTTC. The rearrangement joins TRBV9 to TRBJ2-7; 7 bases map to TRBD1. CDR1 is SGDLS, CDR2 YYNGEE, per germline. This CDR3 contains 14 residues. Losses at the gene ends were 3 bases for V and 1 base for J; bases not matched to a gene: 4.

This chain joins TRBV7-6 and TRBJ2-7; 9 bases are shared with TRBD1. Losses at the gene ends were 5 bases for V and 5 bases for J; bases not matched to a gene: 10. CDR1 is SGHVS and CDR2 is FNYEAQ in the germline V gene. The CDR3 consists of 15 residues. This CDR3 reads CASSPQQGAGHEQYF. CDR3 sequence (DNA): TGTGCCAGCAGCCCTCAACAGGGGGCGGGACACGAGCAGTACTTC.

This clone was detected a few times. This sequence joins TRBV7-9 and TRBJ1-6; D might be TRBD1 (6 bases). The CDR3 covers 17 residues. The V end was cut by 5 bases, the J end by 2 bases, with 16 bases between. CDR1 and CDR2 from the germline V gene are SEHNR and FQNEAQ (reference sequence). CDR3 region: CASSPIAGQPYNSPLHF. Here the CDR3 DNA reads TGTGCCAGCAGCCCTATAGCGGGACAACCCTATAATTCACCCCTCCACTTT.

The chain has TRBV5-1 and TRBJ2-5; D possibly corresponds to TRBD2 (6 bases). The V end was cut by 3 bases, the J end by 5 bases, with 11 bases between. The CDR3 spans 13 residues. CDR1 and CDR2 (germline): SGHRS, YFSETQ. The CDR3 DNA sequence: TGCGCCAGCAGCTCGGGACTGAGGGAGACCCAGTACTTC. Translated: CASSSGLRETQYF.

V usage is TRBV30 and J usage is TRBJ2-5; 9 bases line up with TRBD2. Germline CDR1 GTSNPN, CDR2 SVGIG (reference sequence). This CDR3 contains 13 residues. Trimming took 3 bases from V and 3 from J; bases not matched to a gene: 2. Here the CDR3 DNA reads TGTGCCTGGAGAGTAGCGGGAGAAGAGACCCAGTACTTC. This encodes CAWRVAGEETQYF.

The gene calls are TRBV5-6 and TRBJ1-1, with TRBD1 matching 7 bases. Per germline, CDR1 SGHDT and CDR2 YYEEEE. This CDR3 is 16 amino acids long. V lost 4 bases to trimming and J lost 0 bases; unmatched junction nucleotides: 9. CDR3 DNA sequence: TGTGCCAGCAGCCTCCTAGGGGGCTGGGTGAACACTGAAGCTTTCTTT. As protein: CASSLLGGWVNTEAFF.

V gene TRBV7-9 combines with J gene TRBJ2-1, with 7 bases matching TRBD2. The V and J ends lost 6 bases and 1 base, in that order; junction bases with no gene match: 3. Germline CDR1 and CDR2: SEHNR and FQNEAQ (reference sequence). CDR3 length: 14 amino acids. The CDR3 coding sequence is TGTGCCAGCAGACTAGCGCCGTCCTACAATGAGCAGTTCTTC. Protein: CASRLAPSYNEQFF. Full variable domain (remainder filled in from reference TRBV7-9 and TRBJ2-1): DTGVSQNPRHKITKRGQNVTFRCDPISEHNRLYWYRQTLGQGPEFLTYFQNEAQLEKSRLLSDRFSAERPKGSFSTLEIQRTEQGDSAMYLCASRLAPSYNEQFFGPGTRLTVL.

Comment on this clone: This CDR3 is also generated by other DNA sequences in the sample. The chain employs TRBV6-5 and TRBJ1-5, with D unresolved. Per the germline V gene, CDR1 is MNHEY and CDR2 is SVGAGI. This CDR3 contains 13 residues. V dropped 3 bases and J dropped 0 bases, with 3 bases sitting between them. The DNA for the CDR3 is TGTGCCAGCAGTTATAGTAGCAATCAGCCCCAGCATTTT. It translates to CASSYSSNQPQHF.

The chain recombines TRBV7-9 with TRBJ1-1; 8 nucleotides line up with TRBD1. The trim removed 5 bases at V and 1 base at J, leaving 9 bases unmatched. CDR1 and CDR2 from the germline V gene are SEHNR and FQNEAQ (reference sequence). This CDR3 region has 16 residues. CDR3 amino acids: CASSPSYRGKNTEAFF. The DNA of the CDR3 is TGTGCCAGCAGCCCATCCTACAGGGGGAAGAACACTGAAGCTTTCTTT.

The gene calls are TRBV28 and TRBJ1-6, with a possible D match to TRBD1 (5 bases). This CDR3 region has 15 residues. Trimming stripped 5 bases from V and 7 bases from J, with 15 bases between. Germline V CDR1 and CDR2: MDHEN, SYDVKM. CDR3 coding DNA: TGTGCCAGCAGTCCAGTTGGGGCTGAGAATTCACCCCTCCACTTT. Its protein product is CASSPVGAENSPLHF.

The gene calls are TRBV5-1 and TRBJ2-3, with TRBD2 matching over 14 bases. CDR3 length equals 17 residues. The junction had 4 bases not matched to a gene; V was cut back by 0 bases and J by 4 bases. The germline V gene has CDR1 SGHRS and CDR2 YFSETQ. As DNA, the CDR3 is TGCGCCAGCAGCTTGGCAGGACTAGCGGGAGGTTCAGATACGCAGTATTTT. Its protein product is CASSLAGLAGGSDTQYF.

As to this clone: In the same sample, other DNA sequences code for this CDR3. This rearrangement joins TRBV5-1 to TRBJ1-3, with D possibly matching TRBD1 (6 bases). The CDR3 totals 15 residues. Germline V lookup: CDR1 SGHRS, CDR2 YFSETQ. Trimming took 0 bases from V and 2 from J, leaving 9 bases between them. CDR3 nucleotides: TGCGCCAGCAGCTTGGTACAGGGAGCTGGAAACACCATATATTTT. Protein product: CASSLVQGAGNTIYF.

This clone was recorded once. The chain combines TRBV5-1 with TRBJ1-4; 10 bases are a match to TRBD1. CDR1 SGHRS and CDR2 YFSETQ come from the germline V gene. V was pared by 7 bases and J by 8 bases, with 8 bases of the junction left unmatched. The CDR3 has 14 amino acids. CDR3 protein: CASGPGTGVEKLFF. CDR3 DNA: TGCGCCAGCGGACCCGGGACAGGGGTCGAAAAACTGTTTTTT.

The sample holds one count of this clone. The CDR3 spells CASSVGTALNEKLFF. CDR3 coding DNA: TGTGCCAGCAGCGTAGGGACAGCCCTTAATGAAAAACTGTTTTTT. The chain carries TRBV9 and TRBJ1-4, with D perhaps TRBD1 (6 bases). The CDR3 consists of 15 residues. The germline V gene encodes CDR1 SGDLS and CDR2 YYNGEE. The V end lost 0 bases, the J end lost 4 bases, and 10 bases lay between the germline ends.